The 29 T cell receptor beta chains reported below all come from one sample, sequenced in a study of blood T cells in healthy people across ages. For the second PCR, which ran for 7 to 11 cycles, a sample-barcoded 5' primer and a J-beta primer mix were used. MiXCR, run by TCRdb on the 5' RACE reads, gives a single entry per CDR3 protein. The data contain approximately 800,000 distinct CDR3 sequences, roughly 34% of them singletons. Input material: blood. These receptors originate from a man between 18 and 35 years old in good health.

The sample holds a few counts of this clonotype. The chain recombines TRBV29-1 with TRBJ2-1; D not certain. The germline V gene has CDR1 SQVTM and CDR2 ANQGSEA. The ends were cut back, 5 bases at V and 9 bases at J, with 11 bases in the middle. CDR3 length: 11 residues. The chain's CDR3 is CSVWVVGEQFF. The DNA for the CDR3 is TGCAGCGTTTGGGTGGTCGGTGAGCAGTTCTTC.

This clonotype appeared many times. This sequence joins TRBV5-1 and TRBJ2-3, with 7 positions matching TRBD1. The CDR3 is made up of 15 amino acids. V trimming: 7 bases; J trimming: 0 bases; junction bases outside the gene matches: 8. CDR1 and CDR2 from the germline V gene are SGHRS and YFSETQ. The CDR3 protein is CASRPGQISTDTQYF. CDR3 coding DNA: TGCGCCAGCCGCCCGGGACAGATCAGCACAGATACGCAGTATTTT.

Points on this clonotype: With a much larger clone just one base away, this may be a read error. The V gene is TRBV12-3 or TRBV12-4, the J gene TRBJ2-3; TRBD2 is a possible D gene (6 bases). The CDR3 runs 15 residues. V lost 5 bases and J lost 1, with 13 bases in between. CDR3 nucleotide sequence: TGTGCCAGCAGTAAAGTGGGGGGACGCACAGATACGCAGTATTTT. This translates into CASSKVGGRTDTQYF.

The chain carries TRBV6-4 and TRBJ2-3, with 9 bases fitting TRBD2. J gave up 2 bases and V 4 bases, and 4 bases lay outside the gene matches. Germline assignment: CDR1 MRHNA and CDR2 SNTAGT. The CDR3 contains 15 residues. In DNA form, the CDR3 reads TGTGCCAGCAGTGGCGTAGCGGGGGACACAGATACGCAGTATTTT. Translation: CASSGVAGDTDTQYF.

The V and J genes are TRBV4-3 and TRBJ2-7; D remains ambiguous. This CDR3 has 13 residues. The germline V and J ends were trimmed by 3 bases and 1 base, with 7 bases remaining between them. Germline values: CDR1 LGHNA, CDR2 YSLEER. The CDR3: CASSQERSYEQYF. CDR3 coding DNA: TGCGCCAGCAGCCAGGAGAGGTCCTACGAGCAGTACTTC.

There are many counts of this clonotype. The rearrangement uses TRBV20-1 and TRBJ1-1; no clear D gene. V lost 0 bases and J lost 1, with 3 bases in between. This CDR3 region has 12 residues. Germline values: CDR1 DFQATT, CDR2 SNEGSKA (reference sequence). CDR3 region: CSAREGNTEAFF. The CDR3 DNA is TGCAGTGCTAGAGAGGGGAACACTGAAGCTTTCTTT.

This clonotype was seen more than once but under ten times. CDR3 residues: CASSLHLAHFYERYF. In DNA, the CDR3 is TGTGCCAGCAGCCTACACCTGGCACATTTCTACGAGCGGTACTTC. The rearrangement links TRBV3-1 to TRBJ2-4; D ambiguous. Trimming pared 4 bases from V and 15 bases from J, leaving 25 bases between. Germline V gene data show CDR1 as LGHDT and CDR2 as YNNKEL (reference sequence). The CDR3 spans 15 residues.

The CDR3 loop is CSVEGDPGGTYNEQYF. Written as DNA, the CDR3 is TGCAGCGTTGAAGGGGACCCAGGAGGGACCTACAATGAGCAGTACTTC. The V call is TRBV29-1, the J call TRBJ2-1, with a weak D call TRBD2 (6 bases). TRBJ2-7 matches the DNA end more closely, so the J call is doubtful. Germline loops: CDR1 SQVTM, CDR2 ANQGSEA. The CDR3 is made up of 16 amino acids.

In this sample, this clonotype turned up a few times. The chain combines TRBV12-3 or TRBV12-4 with TRBJ1-1; D remains ambiguous. There are 14 residues in the CDR3. The V end was cut by 1 base, the J end by 2 bases, with 8 bases between. The CDR3 here is CASSLGPDNTEAFF. DNA of the CDR3: TGTGCCAGCAGTTTAGGGCCTGACAACACTGAAGCTTTCTTT.

This chain connects TRBV20-1 to TRBJ1-2; D uncertain. CDR1 and CDR2 from the germline V gene are DFQATT and SNEGSKA (reference sequence). This CDR3 spans 12 amino acids. Trimming pared 5 bases from V and 1 base from J, leaving 8 bases between. The CDR3 loop is CSAHGRNYGYTF. The CDR3, as DNA: TGCAGTGCTCACGGCCGTAACTATGGCTACACCTTC.

This clonotype showed up just once. The V and J genes are TRBV5-1 and TRBJ1-2; 7 bases are a match to TRBD1. This CDR3 contains 13 residues. Germline V gene data show CDR1 as SGHRS and CDR2 as YFSETQ. Trimming took 5 bases from V and 8 from J; bases not matched to a gene: 9. Here the CDR3 reads CASSQTGQEGYTF. The CDR3, as DNA: TGCGCCAGCAGTCAGACAGGGCAGGAGGGCTACACCTTC.

This sequence joins TRBV5-1 and TRBJ2-3; D is ambiguous. Germline V gene lookup returns CDR1 SGHRS and CDR2 YFSETQ. The CDR3 is 16 amino acids. Trimming cost V 4 bases and J 0 bases, with 15 bases left between them. The CDR3 loop reads CASSLSGRESTDTQYF. The CDR3 DNA is TGCGCCAGCAGCCTTAGTGGACGAGAGAGCACAGATACGCAGTATTTT. The variable domain in full, completed from reference TRBV5-1 and TRBJ2-3, reads KAGVTQTPRYLIKTRGQQVTLSCSPISGHRSVSWYQQTPGQGLQFLFEYFSETQRNKGNFPGRFSGRQFSNSRSEMNVSTLELGDSALYLCASSLSGRESTDTQYFGPGTRLTVL.

This clonotype was picked up many times. The chain has TRBV20-1 and TRBJ2-1, with D possibly being TRBD2 (5 bases). Germline values: CDR1 DFQATT, CDR2 SNEGSKA (reference sequence). The CDR3 loop spans 16 amino acids. V lost 0 bases to trimming and J lost 4 bases, with 16 bases between them. The CDR3 DNA reads as TGCAGTGCTAGAGATACATGGCTAGCAGTATACAATGAGCAGTTCTTC. Amino acids: CSARDTWLAVYNEQFF.

The chain carries TRBV10-3 and TRBJ2-5; tentatively, D is TRBD2 (5 bases). The CDR3 extends over 10 amino acids. CDR1 and CDR2 (germline): ENHRY, SYGVKD. Trimming stripped 10 bases from V and 2 bases from J, with 5 bases between. The CDR3 coding sequence is TGTGCCACGGGGCAAGAGACCCAGTACTTC. It is translated as CATGQETQYF.

This clonotype was recorded once. This chain joins TRBV10-3 and TRBJ1-4; D is unresolved. The CDR3 totals 15 residues. Germline V gene sequence: CDR1 ENHRY, CDR2 SYGVKD. Trimming took off 0 bases at V and 3 bases at J, with 8 bases between the two ends. In DNA, the CDR3 is TGTGCCATCAGTGAGTCGGATAATCCTAATGAAAAACTGTTTTTT. Amino acids: CAISESDNPNEKLFF.

This clonotype was detected once. This chain joins TRBV30 and TRBJ1-1; TRBD1 is a possible D gene (5 bases). Deletions cut 2 bases from V and 4 bases from J, with 11 bases between. Germline lookup yields CDR1 GTSNPN and CDR2 SVGIG (reference sequence). The CDR3 spans 13 residues. The CDR3 loop reads CAWSRGEGTEAFF. CDR3 sequence (DNA): TGTGCCTGGAGTCGGGGGGAGGGCACTGAAGCTTTCTTT. Looking up the rest from reference TRBV30 and TRBJ1-1 gives the full variable domain: SQTIHQWPATLVQPVGSPLSLECTVEGTSNPNLYWYRQAAGRGLQLLFYSVGIGQISSEVPQNLSASRPQDRQFILSSKKLLLSDSGFYLCAWSRGEGTEAFFGQGTRLTVV.

The table lists this clonotype with many counts. The V call is TRBV24-1, the J call TRBJ2-5, with TRBD1 matching over 9 bases. V shed 5 bases and J 0 bases; nucleotides not matched to a gene: 6. Germline assignment: CDR1 KGHDR and CDR2 SFDVKD. This CDR3 comprises 16 residues. The chain's CDR3 is CATSGRDRVDQETQYF. In DNA, the CDR3 is TGTGCCACCAGTGGTCGGGACAGGGTGGACCAAGAGACCCAGTACTTC.

V usage is TRBV6-5 and J usage is TRBJ1-1, with D unresolved. The CDR3 has 14 residues. Germline V gene lookup returns CDR1 MNHEY and CDR2 SVGAGI. Trimming removed 6 bases at V and 4 bases at J, with 15 bases between. CDR3 DNA sequence: TGTGCCAGCAGCTCCCCGGGGAAGGGCACTGAAGCTTTCTTT. Protein: CASSSPGKGTEAFF.

The chain joins TRBV7-2 to TRBJ1-2, with D uncertain. V shed 7 bases and J shed 8 bases, with 14 bases lying between them. CDR1 SGHTA and CDR2 FQGNSA come from the germline V gene. The CDR3 loop spans 12 amino acids. The CDR3 protein is CASTEGRGGYTF. CDR3 bases: TGTGCCAGCACAGAGGGTAGAGGGGGCTACACCTTC. The variable domain in full, with the rest retrieved from reference TRBV7-2 and TRBJ1-2, is GAGVSQSPSNKVTEKGKDVELRCDPISGHTALYWYRQSLGQGLEFLIYFQGNSAPDKSGLPSDRFSAERTGGSVSTLTIQRTQQEDSAVYLCASTEGRGGYTFGSGTRLTVV.

V usage is TRBV7-9 and J usage is TRBJ2-1; tentatively, D is TRBD1 or TRBD2 (6 bases each). Germline CDR1 and CDR2: SEHNR and FQNEAQ (reference sequence). The CDR3 sequence is 15 residues long. V gave up 1 base and J gave up 2 bases, with 9 bases separating them. The CDR3, as DNA: TGTGCCAGCAGCTTAGTGGGGGGCCCCTACAATGAGCAGTTCTTC. It is translated as CASSLVGGPYNEQFF.

The chain is built from TRBV29-1 and TRBJ2-5; D is possibly TRBD1 or TRBD2 (5 bases each). This CDR3 is built from 15 residues. Trimming pared 7 bases from V and 5 bases from J, leaving 23 bases between. Germline assignment: CDR1 SQVTM and CDR2 ANQGSEA. The CDR3 loop is CSAESPGRPHETQYF. The CDR3 DNA sequence: TGCAGCGCCGAATCCCCGGGACGGCCGCATGAGACCCAGTACTTC.

V gene TRBV5-6 combines with J gene TRBJ1-2; tentatively, D is TRBD1 (5 bases). CDR1 and CDR2 from the germline V gene are SGHDT and YYEEEE. This CDR3 has 15 residues. V dropped 4 bases and J dropped 2 bases, with 15 bases sitting between them. The CDR3 DNA is TGTGCCAGCAGCGCCCGGGACCTCTACAACTATGGCTACACCTTC. It encodes CASSARDLYNYGYTF.

This clonotype has just a few counts. This rearrangement joins TRBV7-2 to TRBJ2-1; 7 nucleotides line up with TRBD1. The length of the CDR3 is 14 residues. Losses at the gene ends were 5 bases for V and 8 bases for J; bases not matched to a gene: 9. Germline CDR1 is SGHTA and CDR2 is FQGNSA. The CDR3 reads CASSTTRGGDEQFF. CDR3 coding DNA: TGTGCCAGCAGCACAACAAGAGGGGGCGATGAGCAGTTCTTC.

Points on this clonotype: A much larger clone differs by one base, so this may be a read error. The chain carries TRBV7-3 and TRBJ2-3; 7 nucleotides agree with TRBD2. This CDR3 comprises 17 residues. Losses at the gene ends were 6 bases for V and 4 bases for J; bases not matched to a gene: 16. Germline-derived CDR1 and CDR2 are SGHTA and FQGTGA. The CDR3 protein is CASSPTRERGIADTQYF. The CDR3 bases are TGTGCCAGCAGTCCAACTAGAGAGCGGGGTATCGCAGATACGCAGTATTTT.

In the case of this clonotype: This may arise from a read error, as a much more abundant clone is one base away. The CDR3 region is CASSPSRSGGEETQYF. The CDR3 DNA follows: TGTGCCAGCAGCCCCAGCCGGAGCGGGGGGGAAGAGACGCAGTATTTT. This chain uses TRBV7-2 with TRBJ2-3, with 10 positions matching TRBD2. V lost 5 bases to trimming and J lost 9 bases; unmatched junction nucleotides: 14. The V gene's germline CDR1 is SGHTA and CDR2 FQGNSA. The CDR3 is 16 residues long.

The chain carries TRBV20-1 and TRBJ2-1; D tentatively reads TRBD1 or TRBD2 (5 bases each). From germline, CDR1 is DFQATT and CDR2 SNEGSKA (reference sequence). This CDR3 has 15 amino acids. Trimming stripped 0 bases from V and 8 bases from J, with 17 bases between. The CDR3 spells CSARDGGRAGDEQFF. The CDR3 nucleotides read TGCAGTGCTAGAGATGGGGGTCGCGCTGGGGATGAGCAGTTCTTC.

This clonotype showed up many times. The chain uses TRBV4-3 and TRBJ2-7; D is unresolved. Deletions cut 0 bases from V and 1 base from J, with 7 bases between. The germline V gene has CDR1 LGHNA and CDR2 YSLEER. This CDR3 is built from 14 residues. This CDR3 is CASSQDGRSYEQYF. The CDR3 coding sequence is TGCGCCAGCAGCCAAGATGGACGTTCCTACGAGCAGTACTTC.

As for this clonotype: Relative to the germline gene, one junction end is altered; a read error may explain this. DNA of the CDR3: TGTGCCATCAGTGAACGGGACAGTGGCACAGATGCGCAGTATTTT. The encoded protein is CAISERDSGTDAQYF. The genes are TRBV10-3 and TRBJ2-3, with TRBD1 matching 7 bases. This CDR3 has 15 residues. Germline V gives CDR1 ENHRY, CDR2 SYGVKD.

This clonotype was found many times. The chain combines TRBV27 with TRBJ1-1; D is uncertain. There are 13 residues in the CDR3. V was cut by 5 bases and J by 0 bases, with 7 bases left in between. Per the germline V gene, CDR1 is MNHEY and CDR2 is SMNVEV (reference sequence). In nucleotides, the CDR3 is TGTGCCAGCAGTAAGACTGTGAACACTGAAGCTTTCTTT. Its protein product is CASSKTVNTEAFF.